The subject of this entry is one T cell receptor beta chain. The sample belongs to a study of blood T cell repertoires in COVID-19. The data were produced by immunoSEQ multiplex PCR, yet TCRdb's version contains in-frame clones alone and is incomplete. The table has 70,000 to 80,000 clones, roughly 89% seen once. CDR3 length: 15 amino acids. Germline-derived CDR1 and CDR2 are GTSNPN and SVGIG (reference sequence). With V trimmed by 0 bases and J by 6 bases, 4 bases remained unmatched. This clonotype was sampled from a woman between 50 and 59 years old with acute or convalescent COVID-19. Sequencing input: peripheral blood. The V call is TRBV30, the J call TRBJ1-6, with TRBD1 matching 8 bases. CDR3 DNA sequence: TGTGCCTGGAGTGTCCTTGGACAGGGTAATTCACCCCTCCACTTT. It specifies CAWSVLGQGNSPLHF.